This is a list of T cell receptor beta chains from one sample in a study of T cells in Graves' hyperthyroidism and ophthalmopathy. One entry per CDR3 protein results from TCRdb running MiXCR on the multiplex PCR reads. The table shows a few hundred thousand distinct CDR3 sequences, with 25% occurring only once. Material: blood. The receptors here all came from a man aged 50-60 years with Graves' hyperthyroidism. Each CDR3 is given with its conserved first and last residue. The D gene is left open where the match is weak. Clone size is not always given. Where it is, it says once, few, many or a class for expanded clones.

J | size | V | D | DNA | CDR3
TRBJ2-1 | - | TRBV11-3 | TRBD2 | TGTGCCAGCAACAACTGGGGGGGTGAGCAGTTCTTC | CASNNWGGEQFF
TRBJ2-1 | - | TRBV11-1 | TRBD2 | TGTGCCAGCAGCCAGGGGACTAGCGGGAAATCTCATAATGAGCAGTTCTTC | CASSQGTSGKSHNEQFF
TRBJ1-1 | many | TRBV10-2 | - | TGCGCCAGCAGCCGCATGAACACTGAAGCTTTCTTT | CASSRMNTEAFF
TRBJ1-2 | many | TRBV5-1 | TRBD1 | TGCGCCAGCAGCTCGGGACAGTACAACTATGGCTACACCTTC | CASSSGQYNYGYTF
TRBJ2-6 | - | TRBV11-1 | TRBD2 | TGTGCCACGGGAGGGGGTTACTCTGGGGCCAACGTCCTGACTTTC | CATGGGYSGANVLTF
TRBJ2-7 | - | TRBV12-3/TRBV12-4 | - | TGTGCCAGCAGCTCCGGACAGCTCCCCTACGAGCAGTACTTC | CASSSGQLPYEQYF
TRBJ1-6 | few | TRBV10-3 | - | TGTGCCATCAGTGAGTCAGGGGTAGATTCACCCCTCCACTTT | CAISESGVDSPLHF
TRBJ2-1 | few | TRBV18 | TRBD2 | TGTGCCAGCCACGGGGTAGCGGGAGGCGGTGAGCAGTTCTTC | CASHGVAGGGEQFF
TRBJ2-7 | - | TRBV20-1 | TRBD2 | TGCAGTGCTAGACAAAGCGGGAGGAGCTCCTACGAGCAGTACTTC | CSARQSGRSSYEQYF
TRBJ2-1 | many | TRBV20-1 | TRBD2 | TGCAGTGCTAGGTTGGGAGCGGGGAGCTCCTACAATGAGCAGTTCTTC | CSARLGAGSSYNEQFF
TRBJ1-5 | few | TRBV6-1 | TRBD1 | TGTGCCAGCGCCGGGACAGGGGGTCAGCCCCAGCATTTT | CASAGTGGQPQHF
TRBJ2-5 | - | TRBV11-2 | - | TGTGCCAGCAGCCGAGGGGGGTCGGGAATCCAAGAGACCCAGTACTTC | CASSRGGSGIQETQYF
TRBJ2-3 | - | TRBV9 | TRBD2 | TGTGCCAGCAGCTTAGGGACTAGCGGGTACCTTAGCACAGATACGCAGTATTTT | CASSLGTSGYLSTDTQYF
TRBJ2-4 | - | TRBV24-1 | TRBD1 | TGTGCCACCGAGGGACAGGGAGGTTCGGCCAAAAACATTCAGTACTTC | CATEGQGGSAKNIQYF
TRBJ2-7 | few | TRBV29-1 | - | TGCAGCGCGCTTGTGCACTCCTACGAGCAGTACTTC | CSALVHSYEQYF
TRBJ1-1 | many | TRBV28 | TRBD1 | TGTGCCATCACCCAGGGGGCAGGTGAAGCTTTCTTT | CAITQGAGEAFF
TRBJ1-1 | - | TRBV20-1 | TRBD1 | TGCAGTGCCATGGACAGGGGTGGGACTGAAGCTTTCTTT | CSAMDRGGTEAFF